The TCR beta chain described here comes from a study of blood T cell repertoires in COVID-19. About the study: COVID-19 samples, acute and convalescent, were from the United States, Italy and Spain. Sample material is recorded as cDNA or gDNA derived from T cells, B-cell-depleted T cells, or PBMCs.

A Seattle source enrolled patients during active infection and followed them longitudinally. Assay used: immunoSEQ multiplex PCR; TCRdb lists only in-frame clones, some missing. The sample yields about 170,000 clones, approximately 90% seen once. CDR3 size: 16 residues. V gave up 5 bases and J gave up 4 bases, with 17 bases separating them. Looked up from germline, CDR1 is SGHTA and CDR2 is FQGNSA. The genes are TRBV7-2 and TRBJ2-2, with D perhaps matching TRBD2 (7 bases). Sequencing used peripheral blood. This TCR came from a man aged 18 to 30 with COVID-19, enrolled during active disease. The CDR3 region is CASSPSGGAGTGELFF. CDR3 in DNA: TGTGCCAGCAGCCCTAGTGGGGGGGCGGGCACCGGGGAGCTGTTTTTT.